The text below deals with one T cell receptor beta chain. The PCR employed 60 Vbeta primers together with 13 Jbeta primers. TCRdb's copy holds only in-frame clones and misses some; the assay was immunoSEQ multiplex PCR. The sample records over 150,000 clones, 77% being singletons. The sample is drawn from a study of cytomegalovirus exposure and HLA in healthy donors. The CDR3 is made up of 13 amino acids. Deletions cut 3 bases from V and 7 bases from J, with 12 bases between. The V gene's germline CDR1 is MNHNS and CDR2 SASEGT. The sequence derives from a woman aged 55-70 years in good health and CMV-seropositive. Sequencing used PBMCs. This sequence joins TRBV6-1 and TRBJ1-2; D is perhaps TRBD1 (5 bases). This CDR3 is CASSERQRGGYTF. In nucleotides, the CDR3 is TGTGCCAGCAGTGAGCGACAGCGAGGTGGCTACACCTTC.